These 25 T cell receptor beta chains originate from one sample sequenced in a study of spatial heterogeneity in lung cancer. A single record per CDR3 protein comes from TCRdb applying MiXCR to the 5' RACE reads. Found here are over 90,000 distinct CDR3 sequences, approximately 8.6% of them singletons; the top ten hold 6.9%. Time point in this sample: sample taken at primary tumor resection. The authors sequenced whole RNA from tumor, nontumor lung or frozen PBMC without sorting. This sample comprised PBMCs, obtained at surgery. The receptors shown here come from a male donor with early-stage non-small cell lung cancer.

DNA of the CDR3: TGTGCCAGCAGCCCACCCCTAGCGGGGGGGCTTACTGAGCAGTTCTTC. Translated: CASSPPLAGGLTEQFF. The gene calls are TRBV12-3 or TRBV12-4 and TRBJ2-1, with 12 bases that match TRBD2. This CDR3 comprises 16 residues. Trimming at V came to 6 bases and at J to 9 bases, leaving 12 bases not matched to a gene.

This chain uses TRBV6-1 with TRBJ2-7, with TRBD2 matching over 8 bases. The CDR3 length is 15 residues. Losses at the gene ends were 2 bases for V and 3 bases for J; bases not matched to a gene: 6. Germline CDR1 reads MNHNS; CDR2 reads SASEGT. CDR3 region: CASSELIRGGYEQYF. As DNA, the CDR3 is TGTGCCAGCAGTGAATTGATCCGGGGGGGCTACGAGCAGTACTTC.

In its sample, this clonotype was seen many times. The chain combines TRBV20-1 with TRBJ2-7; TRBD2 agrees at 16 bases. V shed 0 bases and J 2 bases; nucleotides not matched to a gene: 7. There are 18 residues in the CDR3. Looked up from germline, CDR1 is DFQATT and CDR2 is SNEGSKA (reference sequence). CDR3 in DNA: TGCAGTGCTAGAGACTTGGGACTAGCGGGAGGGCTAACCTACGAGCAGTACTTC. Its translation is CSARDLGLAGGLTYEQYF.

This clonotype was counted a few times. V gene TRBV6-2 or TRBV6-3 combines with J gene TRBJ1-5; D ambiguous. Trimming pared 5 bases from V and 3 bases from J, leaving 14 bases between. CDR3 size: 15 residues. The V gene's germline CDR1 is MNHEY and CDR2 SVGEGT. The CDR3 reads CASSPGLLLNQPQHF. DNA for the CDR3: TGTGCCAGCAGTCCAGGTCTCCTCCTCAATCAGCCCCAGCATTTT.

Ten or more counts support this clonotype. The rearrangement joins TRBV29-1 to TRBJ2-3, with TRBD2 matching 12 bases. There are 15 residues in the CDR3. The V and J ends lost 7 bases and 3 bases, in that order; junction bases with no gene match: 8. Germline V lookup: CDR1 SQVTM, CDR2 ANQGSEA. CDR3 DNA: TGCAGCGCCTTCGGACTAGCGGGGAGGACAGATACGCAGTATTTT. Amino acid sequence: CSAFGLAGRTDTQYF.

This clonotype was found many times. The chain couples TRBV5-1 to TRBJ2-3; 9 bases align to TRBD2. Germline CDR1 is SGHRS and CDR2 is YFSETQ. J lost 4 bases, V lost 0 bases, and 3 bases had no gene match. The CDR3 runs 15 residues. The CDR3 nucleotides read TGCGCCAGCAGCTTGGAGGTAGCGGGGGCAGATACGCAGTATTTT. Translated: CASSLEVAGADTQYF. Full variable domain (missing parts from reference TRBV5-1 and TRBJ2-3): KAGVTQTPRYLIKTRGQQVTLSCSPISGHRSVSWYQQTPGQGLQFLFEYFSETQRNKGNFPGRFSGRQFSNSRSEMNVSTLELGDSALYLCASSLEVAGADTQYFGPGTRLTVL.

This rearrangement joins TRBV28 to TRBJ1-5; possible D gene TRBD1, 6 bases. In germline, CDR1 is MDHEN, CDR2 SYDVKM. V was shortened by 6 bases and J by 4 bases, with 10 bases between the two germline ends. The CDR3 length is 13 residues. The CDR3 bases are TGTGCCAGCAGCTGGACAGTTAATCAGCCCCAGCATTTT. Translating it yields CASSWTVNQPQHF.

At least ten counts were recorded for this clonotype. This chain connects TRBV2 to TRBJ2-5; TRBD1 agrees at 7 bases. Germline CDR1 reads SNHLY; CDR2 reads FYNNEI. The CDR3 runs to 15 residues. V was pared by 6 bases and J by 2 bases, with 9 bases of the junction left unmatched. CDR3 sequence reads: CASREDRSLQETQYF. In DNA form, the CDR3 reads TGTGCCAGCAGGGAGGACAGGAGCCTGCAAGAGACCCAGTACTTC.

This clonotype came up many times. This rearrangement joins TRBV29-1 to TRBJ1-1; 7 bases map to TRBD1. Trimming took 7 bases from V and 1 from J; bases not matched to a gene: 12. The CDR3 covers 15 residues. Germline V gives CDR1 SQVTM, CDR2 ANQGSEA. The CDR3 bases are TGCAGCGCTGTCGGGACCGGGACAGCGAACACTGAAGCTTTCTTT. Translating gives CSAVGTGTANTEAFF.

V and J are TRBV3-1 and TRBJ1-1; TRBD1 matches at 11 bases. V gave up 1 base and J gave up 4 bases; unmatched junction bases: 5. CDR3 length: 16 amino acids. Germline V gene data show CDR1 as LGHDT and CDR2 as YNNKEL (reference sequence). The CDR3 loop is CASSQGTGGPSTEAFF. DNA of the CDR3: TGTGCCAGCAGCCAAGGGACAGGGGGCCCTAGCACTGAAGCTTTCTTT.

This clonotype showed up many times. The genes are TRBV6-2 or TRBV6-3 and TRBJ2-3; 8 bases are a match to TRBD1. The ends lost 8 bases at V and 0 bases at J; junction bases unmatched: 4. In germline, CDR1 is MNHEY, CDR2 SVGEGT. CDR3 length equals 14 residues. CDR3 in amino acids: CASGDRQSTDTQYF. CDR3 bases: TGTGCCAGCGGGGACAGGCAAAGCACAGATACGCAGTATTTT.

This clonotype showed up many times. The chain combines TRBV12-3 or TRBV12-4 with TRBJ1-2; D not certain. The CDR3 length is 13 residues. The V gene lost 2 bases and the J gene lost 2 bases, with 6 bases spanning the gap. The CDR3 DNA follows: TGTGCCAGCAGTTTAATAAGGAACTATGGCTACACCTTC. This sequence encodes CASSLIRNYGYTF.

This clonotype appeared many times. The chain employs TRBV5-1 and TRBJ2-2; a possible D gene is TRBD1 (6 bases). V lost 4 bases to trimming and J lost 0 bases, with 10 bases between them. This CDR3 region has 15 residues. Per the germline V gene, CDR1 is SGHRS and CDR2 is YFSETQ. CDR3 protein: CASSPGTTNTGELFF. CDR3 in DNA: TGCGCCAGCAGCCCCGGGACAACGAACACCGGGGAGCTGTTTTTT.

This clonotype was counted many times. The rearrangement joins TRBV10-3 to TRBJ2-7; TRBD1 aligns across 10 bases. Germline CDR1 reads ENHRY; CDR2 reads SYGVKD. V shed 0 bases, J shed 6 bases, and the junction held 2 bases outside the gene matches. The CDR3 has 14 residues. As DNA, the CDR3 is TGTGCCATCAGTGAGTCAAGGACAGGGGGCGAGCAGTACTTC. Translation gives CAISESRTGGEQYF.

This clonotype came up many times. The V and J genes are TRBV5-1 and TRBJ2-3; D not certain. Germline CDR1 and CDR2: SGHRS and YFSETQ. CDR3 length: 14 amino acids. With 4 bases removed from V and 0 bases from J, the gap between germline ends came to 9 bases. CDR3 sequence: CASSATLSTDTQYF. DNA of the CDR3: TGCGCCAGCAGCGCGACACTCAGCACAGATACGCAGTATTTT.

This chain links TRBV28 with TRBJ2-1; 8 bases agree with TRBD2. The ends lost 3 bases at V and 8 bases at J; junction bases unmatched: 3. CDR1 MDHEN and CDR2 SYDVKM come from the germline V gene. The CDR3 covers 13 residues. The CDR3 protein is CASSFLAGDEQFF. The CDR3 bases are TGTGCCAGCAGTTTTCTAGCGGGTGATGAGCAGTTCTTC.

This clonotype was seen at least ten times. The V and J genes are TRBV5-1 and TRBJ2-7; 9 bases fit TRBD1. The germline gives CDR1 SGHRS, CDR2 YFSETQ. The ends lost 2 bases at V and 5 bases at J; junction bases unmatched: 8. The CDR3 runs to 15 residues. The CDR3 loop is CASSFEPGTGNEQYF. The DNA for the CDR3 is TGCGCCAGCAGCTTCGAACCCGGGACAGGGAACGAGCAGTACTTC.

This clonotype was seen ten or more times. The rearrangement links TRBV25-1 to TRBJ2-5, with D tentatively TRBD1 or TRBD2 (5 bases each). Germline CDR1 is MGHDK and CDR2 is SYGVNS. CDR3 length: 15 amino acids. The ends were cut back, 1 base at V and 4 bases at J, with 13 bases in the middle. For the CDR3, the DNA is TGTGCCAGCAGTGAATTCTCCGCAGGGAGAGAGACCCAGTACTTC. It yields the protein CASSEFSAGRETQYF.

The chain has TRBV28 and TRBJ2-7; D remains ambiguous. This CDR3 comprises 11 residues. V lost 6 bases and J lost 2, with 5 bases in between. Germline lookup yields CDR1 MDHEN and CDR2 SYDVKM. The CDR3 nucleotides read TGTGCCAGCAGCACCGCCTACGAGCAGTACTTC. Residues: CASSTAYEQYF.

The V call is TRBV7-2, the J call TRBJ2-3; 9 positions match TRBD2. J gave up 4 bases and V 1 base, and 12 bases lay outside the gene matches. The germline V gene has CDR1 SGHTA and CDR2 FQGNSA. This CDR3 has 18 residues. The chain's CDR3 is CASSLVGGGARRPDTQYF. CDR3 coding DNA: TGTGCCAGCAGCTTAGTCGGCGGGGGGGCCAGGAGGCCAGATACGCAGTATTTT.

This clonotype was seen repeatedly, ten times or more. The chain carries TRBV29-1 and TRBJ1-1; D unresolved. The CDR3 is 12 residues long. Germline V gene lookup returns CDR1 SQVTM and CDR2 ANQGSEA. DNA for the CDR3: TGCAGTGCTGGACGCCAAGATACTGAAGCTTTCTTT. It codes for CSAGRQDTEAFF.

The sample holds a few counts of this clonotype. V usage is TRBV2 and J usage is TRBJ2-2; D perhaps matches TRBD1 (5 bases). Trimming cost V 5 bases and J 5 bases, with 15 bases left between them. In germline, CDR1 is SNHLY, CDR2 FYNNEI. The CDR3 contains 15 residues. This CDR3 is CASSFVRAETGELFF. The DNA of the CDR3 is TGTGCCAGCAGTTTCGTCAGGGCAGAAACCGGGGAGCTGTTTTTT.

This clonotype was picked up a small number of times. The genes are TRBV12-3 or TRBV12-4 and TRBJ2-2; 10 bases map to TRBD2. J gave up 10 bases and V 5 bases, and 13 bases lay outside the gene matches. The CDR3 consists of 16 residues. CDR3 region: CASSQEGLATLMELFF. CDR3 DNA: TGTGCCAGCAGTCAGGAGGGACTAGCGACTCTTATGGAGCTGTTTTTT.

This clonotype was observed a handful of times. This chain connects TRBV5-1 to TRBJ2-1; 7 nucleotides line up with TRBD2. The length of the CDR3 is 16 residues. Germline CDR1 SGHRS, CDR2 YFSETQ. After removal of 4 bases from V and 2 bases from J, the junction contained 9 bases not matched to a gene. CDR3 DNA: TGCGCCAGCAGCGCCAACCGCGGGAGTCCCTACAATGAGCAGTTCTTC. Protein sequence: CASSANRGSPYNEQFF.

Only a few counts were recorded for this clonotype. This chain connects TRBV6-1 to TRBJ2-1; the D is unclear. This CDR3 contains 18 residues. Germline CDR1 MNHNS, CDR2 SASEGT. V dropped 8 bases and J dropped 0 bases, with 23 bases sitting between them. The CDR3 here is CASLFVFSAESSYNEQFF. The CDR3 nucleotides read TGTGCCAGCCTGTTCGTCTTTTCGGCGGAGAGCTCCTACAATGAGCAGTTCTTC.